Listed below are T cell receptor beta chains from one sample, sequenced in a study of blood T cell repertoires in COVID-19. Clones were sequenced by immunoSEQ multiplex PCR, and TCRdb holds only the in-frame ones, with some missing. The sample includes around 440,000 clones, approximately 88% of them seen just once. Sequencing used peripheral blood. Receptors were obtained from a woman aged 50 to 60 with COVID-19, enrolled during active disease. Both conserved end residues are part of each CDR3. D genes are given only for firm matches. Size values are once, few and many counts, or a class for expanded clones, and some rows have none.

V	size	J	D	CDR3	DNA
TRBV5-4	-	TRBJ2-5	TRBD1	CASSLDRAGFETQYF	TGTGCCAGCAGCCTGGACAGGGCTGGATTCGAGACCCAGTACTTC
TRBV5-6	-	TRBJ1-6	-	CASSFRTRDSPLHF	TGTGCCAGCAGCTTTAGAACGAGAGATTCACCCCTCCACTTT
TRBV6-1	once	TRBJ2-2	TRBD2	CASSVGLAEHTGELFF	TGTGCCAGCAGTGTAGGACTAGCGGAGCACACCGGGGAGCTGTTTTTT
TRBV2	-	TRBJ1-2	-	CAKGGGAYYGYTF	TGTGCCAAGGGGGGGGGAGCGTACTATGGCTACACCTTC
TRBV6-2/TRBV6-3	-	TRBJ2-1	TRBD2	CASSSPGLAGGGEQFF	TGTGCCAGCAGTTCCCCGGGACTAGCGGGGGGGGGTGAGCAGTTCTTC
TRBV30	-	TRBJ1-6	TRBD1	CAWTGGGGSPLHF	TGTGCCTGGACAGGGGGCGGAGGTTCACCCCTCCACTTT
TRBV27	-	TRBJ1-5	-	CASSLFSGGAGNQPQHF	TGTGCCAGCTCCCTTTTCAGTGGAGGGGCAGGCAATCAGCCCCAGCATTTT
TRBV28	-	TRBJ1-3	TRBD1	CASSLTAMGQGGRPIYF	TGTGCCAGCAGTTTGACCGCCATGGGACAGGGTGGCCGTCCCATATATTTT
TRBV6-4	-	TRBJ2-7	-	CANNYEQYF	TGTGCCAACAACTACGAGCAGTACTTC
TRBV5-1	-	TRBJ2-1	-	CASSSGGNNEQFF	TGCGCCAGCAGCTCTGGGGGGAACAATGAGCAGTTCTTC
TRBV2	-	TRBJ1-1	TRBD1	CARDRTPSTEAFF	TGTGCCAGGGACAGGACCCCCTCCACTGAAGCTTTCTTT
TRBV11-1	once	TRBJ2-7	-	CASSLGGLNYEQYF	TGTGCCAGCAGCTTAGGGGGACTCAACTACGAGCAGTACTTC
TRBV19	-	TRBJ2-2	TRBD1	CASSPPDRENTGELFF	TGTGCCAGTAGTCCTCCGGACAGGGAAAACACCGGGGAGCTGTTTTTT
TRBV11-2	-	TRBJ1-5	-	CASSLDRGYQPQHF	TGTGCCAGCAGCTTAGACAGGGGTTACCAGCCCCAGCATTTT
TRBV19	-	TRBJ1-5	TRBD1	CASSIEQGGQPQHF	TGTGCCAGTAGTATAGAACAGGGGGGACAGCCCCAGCATTTT
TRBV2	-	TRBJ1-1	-	CASSEGALRGTEAFF	TGTGCCAGCAGTGAAGGGGCCCTACGGGGCACTGAAGCTTTCTTT
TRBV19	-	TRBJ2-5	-	CASSIGMRLDSRTQYF	TGTGCCAGTAGTATAGGAATGAGACTAGACTCTCGGACCCAGTACTTC
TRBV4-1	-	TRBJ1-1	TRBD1	CASSRTGRNTEAFF	TGCGCCAGCAGTCGGACAGGAAGGAACACTGAAGCTTTCTTT
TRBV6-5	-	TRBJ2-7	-	CASRPQGGGSYEQYF	TGTGCCAGCAGGCCCCAGGGGGGCGGCTCCTACGAGCAGTACTTC
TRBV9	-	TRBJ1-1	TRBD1	CASSVTGQGDTEAFF	TGTGCCAGCAGCGTAACGGGACAGGGGGACACTGAAGCTTTCTTT
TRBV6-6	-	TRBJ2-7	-	CASSYRGNEQYF	TGTGCCAGCAGTTACAGGGGGAACGAGCAGTACTTC
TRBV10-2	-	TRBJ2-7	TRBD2	CASSERGFSYEQYF	TGCGCCAGCAGCGAGCGGGGGTTTTCCTACGAGCAGTACTTC
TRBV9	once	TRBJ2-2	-	CASSPGANTGELFF	TGTGCCAGCAGCCCAGGGGCGAACACCGGGGAGCTGTTTTTT
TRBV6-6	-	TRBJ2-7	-	CASSSSRGTEQYF	TGTGCCAGCAGTTCCTCTCGCGGAACCGAGCAGTACTTC
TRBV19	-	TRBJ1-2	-	CASSAVGDVFNGYTF	TGTGCCAGTAGCGCGGTGGGAGACGTTTTTAATGGCTACACCTTC
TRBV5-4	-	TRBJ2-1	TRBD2	CASSDMTSGGGRNEQFF	TGTGCCAGCAGCGACATGACTAGCGGGGGGGGCCGAAATGAGCAGTTCTTC
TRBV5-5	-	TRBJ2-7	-	CASSLVEGPGYEQYF	TGTGCCAGCAGCTTGGTGGAGGGGCCAGGGTACGAGCAGTACTTC
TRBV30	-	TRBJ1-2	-	CAWMTGGRDGYTF	TGTGCCTGGATGACGGGGGGGCGAGATGGCTACACCTTC
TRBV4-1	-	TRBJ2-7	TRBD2	CASSPQRAGGPQDEQYF	TGCGCCAGCAGCCCCCAGCGCGCGGGGGGGCCTCAGGACGAGCAGTACTTC
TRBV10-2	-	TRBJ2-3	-	CASREGGTDTQYF	TGCGCCAGTAGAGAAGGGGGCACAGATACGCAGTATTTT
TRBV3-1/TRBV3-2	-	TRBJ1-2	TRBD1	CASSPGQGGYGYTF	TGTGCCAGCAGCCCGGGACAGGGGGGCTATGGCTACACCTTC
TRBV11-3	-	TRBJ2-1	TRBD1	CASGQGMGYNEQFF	TGTGCCAGCGGACAGGGTATGGGGTACAATGAGCAGTTCTTC
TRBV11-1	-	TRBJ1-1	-	CASSPDRTEAFF	TGTGCCAGCAGCCCTGACAGAACTGAAGCTTTCTTT
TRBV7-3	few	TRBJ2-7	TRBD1	CASSLSGGYSPGQGAYEQYF	TGTGCCAGCAGCTTAAGCGGTGGTTATTCCCCGGGACAGGGGGCGTACGAGCAGTACTTC
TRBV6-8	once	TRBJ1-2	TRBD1	CASSWRDRVIYGYTF	TGTGCCAGCAGTTGGCGGGACAGGGTTATCTATGGCTACACCTTC
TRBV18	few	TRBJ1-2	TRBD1	CASSPIFELGQPFYGYTF	TGTGCCAGCTCACCAATTTTCGAACTGGGACAGCCCTTTTATGGCTACACCTTC
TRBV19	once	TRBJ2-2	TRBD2	CASSLPPLAGTTGELFF	TGTGCCAGTAGTCTGCCCCCACTAGCGGGGACGACCGGGGAGCTGTTTTTT
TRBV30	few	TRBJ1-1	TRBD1	CAWDWTGGTEAFF	TGTGCCTGGGACTGGACAGGGGGCACTGAAGCTTTCTTT
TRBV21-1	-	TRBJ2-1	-	CASMKGDLTRRVF	TGTGCCTCCATGAAGGGCGACCTGACCCGGCGGGTCTTC
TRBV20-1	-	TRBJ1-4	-	CSADSYEKLFF	TGCAGTGCTGACTCCTATGAAAAACTGTTTTTT
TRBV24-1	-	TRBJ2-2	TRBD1	CASSGTGIESGTGELFF	TGTGCCTCTTCTGGGACAGGGATTGAATCGGGCACCGGGGAGCTGTTTTTT
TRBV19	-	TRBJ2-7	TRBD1	CASKPRDRATYEQYF	TGTGCCAGTAAACCGCGGGACAGGGCAACCTACGAGCAGTACTTC
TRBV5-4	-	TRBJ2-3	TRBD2	CASTSGLAGRTDTQYF	TGTGCCAGCACCTCGGGACTAGCGGGGCGCACAGATACGCAGTATTTT
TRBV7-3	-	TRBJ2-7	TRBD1	CASGQGLGEQYF	TGTGCCAGCGGACAGGGATTGGGAGAGCAGTACTTC
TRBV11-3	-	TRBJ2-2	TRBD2	CASSLSAGGIVGELFF	TGTGCCAGCAGCCTTTCCGCGGGGGGGATAGTCGGGGAGCTGTTTTTT
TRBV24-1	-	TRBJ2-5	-	CATSDSFQETQYF	TGTGCCACCAGTGATTCCTTCCAAGAGACCCAGTACTTC
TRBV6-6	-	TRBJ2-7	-	CASSPNRSSYEQYF	TGTGCCAGCAGTCCGAACAGGAGCTCCTACGAGCAGTACTTC
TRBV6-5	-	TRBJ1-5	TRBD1	CASSLRQGADQPQHF	TGTGCCAGCAGTCTCCGACAGGGGGCCGATCAGCCCCAGCATTTT
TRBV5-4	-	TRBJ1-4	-	CASSLVSAGTNEKLFF	TGTGCCAGCAGCTTGGTATCGGCAGGGACTAATGAAAAACTGTTTTTT
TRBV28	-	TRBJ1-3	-	CASTYSRNTIYF	TGTGCCAGCACCTATAGCAGAAACACCATATATTTT